The clone carrying this TCR beta chain was found a few times. Its target is unknown. This record belongs to a study of CD8 T cells in ankylosing spondylitis. The study's findings and limits: Seven to nine highly homologous variants formed a TCR beta motif that appeared characteristic of ankylosing spondylitis blood. Prior work had noted some motif variants in reactive arthritis blood and synovial fluid.

This CDR3 comprises 13 residues. Germline lookup yields CDR1 SGHAT and CDR2 FQDESV (reference sequence). V was cut by 5 bases and J by 6 bases, with 12 bases left in between. TCRdb called the 5' RACE reads again in MiXCR, with one record for every CDR3 protein. The sample shows under 150,000 distinct CDR3 sequences, roughly 9% of them seen only once. This receptor was taken from a male donor with ankylosing spondylitis or in good health (not recorded which). The specimen sequenced was blood, either unsorted or a sorted T cell fraction (not recorded which). The chain recombines TRBV11-1 with TRBJ2-3; D is perhaps TRBD2 (5 bases). The CDR3 DNA sequence: TGTGCCAGCAGCAGGACTCCGACGGATACGCAGTATTTT. Protein sequence: CASSRTPTDTQYF.